Listed here are 23 T cell receptor beta chains from one sample, sequenced in a study of blood T cell repertoires in COVID-19. Profiled with immunoSEQ multiplex PCR; TCRdb holds only in-frame clones, not every one. The data contain roughly 100,000 clones, approximately 85% of them singletons. The sequenced sample was peripheral blood. The receptors come from a man in his fifties or sixties with acute or convalescent COVID-19.

J is TRBJ1-5 and V is TRBV7-2, with unresolved D. This CDR3 region has 17 residues. Trimming shortened V by 1 base and J by 2 bases, and 15 bases separated the two germline ends. Per the germline V gene, CDR1 is SGHTA and CDR2 is FQGNSA. The CDR3 region is CASSLVATSARNQPQHF. The CDR3 bases are TGTGCCAGCAGCTTAGTAGCGACATCGGCGCGCAATCAGCCCCAGCATTTT.

The CDR3 region is CASSWDGRGTEAFF. The CDR3 DNA follows: TGTGCCAGCAGCTGGGACGGGAGGGGCACTGAAGCTTTCTTT. The chain uses TRBV11-1 and TRBJ1-1; D may be TRBD1 (5 bases). V was pared by 4 bases and J by 4 bases, with 13 bases between. CDR1 and CDR2 (germline): SGHAT, FQDESV (reference sequence). This CDR3 comprises 14 residues.

V and J are TRBV4-2 and TRBJ1-6; 9 bases agree with TRBD1. V dropped 2 bases and J dropped 10; count of bases not matched to a gene: 6. The CDR3 is made up of 15 amino acids. Germline V lookup: CDR1 LGHNA, CDR2 YNFKEQ. The CDR3 loop is CASSQRTGEGSPLHF. The CDR3 DNA reads TGTGCCAGCAGCCAAAGGACAGGGGAGGGGTCACCCCTCCACTTT.

The chain couples TRBV11-2 to TRBJ2-2; 9 bases line up with TRBD1. Germline trimming cut 6 bases from V and 8 bases from J; bases unmatched to any gene: 4. Germline V gene data show CDR1 as SGHAT and CDR2 as FQNNGV. This CDR3 region has 13 residues. The DNA for the CDR3 is TGTGCCAGCAGAACAGGGGGCATTGGGGAGCTGTTTTTT. As protein: CASRTGGIGELFF. The full variable domain, completed using reference TRBV11-2 and TRBJ2-2, is EAGVAQSPRYKIIEKRQSVAFWCNPISGHATLYWYQQILGQGPKLLIQFQNNGVVDDSQLPKDRFSAERLKGVDSTLKIQPAKLEDSAVYLCASRTGGIGELFFGEGSRLTVL.

The chain uses TRBV6-5 and TRBJ1-5, with 7 positions matching TRBD1. The CDR3 consists of 15 residues. The V gene's germline CDR1 is MNHEY and CDR2 SVGAGI. V dropped 5 bases and J dropped 5; count of bases not matched to a gene: 9. This CDR3 is CASSRPGQIDQPQHF. As DNA, the CDR3 is TGTGCCAGCAGTCGACCGGGACAGATAGATCAGCCCCAGCATTTT.

CDR3 in amino acids: CASRISLMEEAFF. CDR3 DNA: TGTGCCAGCAGGATCTCTTTGATGGAGGAAGCTTTCTTT. This chain connects TRBV6-6 to TRBJ1-1, with no clear D. The CDR3 loop spans 13 amino acids. V was trimmed by 6 bases and J by 8 bases, leaving 16 bases between them. Per the germline V gene, CDR1 is MNHNY and CDR2 is SVGAGI (reference sequence).

The V and J genes are TRBV18 and TRBJ2-5; TRBD1 might be the D (5 bases). Germline CDR1 KGHSH, CDR2 LQKENI. The V gene lost 1 base and the J gene lost 5 bases, with 11 bases spanning the gap. The CDR3 totals 14 residues. The CDR3, as DNA: TGTGCCAGCTCACCACAGGGGCCTCGCGAGACCCAGTACTTC. Encoded protein: CASSPQGPRETQYF. Supplemented by reference TRBV18 and TRBJ2-5, the full variable domain reads NAGVMQNPRHLVRRRGQEARLRCSPMKGHSHVYWYRQLPEEGLKFMVYLQKENIIDESGMPKERFSAEFPKEGPSILRIQQVVRGDSAAYFCASSPQGPRETQYFGPGTRLLVL.

This chain links TRBV6-5 with TRBJ1-5; TRBD1 matches at 8 bases. V lost 6 bases and J lost 5; bases outside the gene matches: 9. This CDR3 is 15 amino acids long. Per germline, CDR1 MNHEY and CDR2 SVGAGI. CDR3 sequence (DNA): TGTGCCAGCAGCCGCCTAACAGGGGGGGATCAGCCCCAGCATTTT. Translated, it gives CASSRLTGGDQPQHF.

This chain joins TRBV11-2 and TRBJ2-4; 12 bases map to TRBD2. V lost 0 bases, J lost 10 bases, and 4 bases stayed unmatched. CDR1 is SGHAT, CDR2 FQNNGV, per germline. This CDR3 has 15 residues. CDR3 protein: CASSLDLAGGFIQYF. The CDR3 coding sequence is TGTGCCAGCAGCTTAGATCTAGCGGGGGGGTTTATTCAGTACTTC. The whole variable domain, remainder taken from reference TRBV11-2 and TRBJ2-4, is EAGVAQSPRYKIIEKRQSVAFWCNPISGHATLYWYQQILGQGPKLLIQFQNNGVVDDSQLPKDRFSAERLKGVDSTLKIQPAKLEDSAVYLCASSLDLAGGFIQYFGAGTRLSVL.

The chain links TRBV2 to TRBJ1-2, with TRBD1 identical over 7 bases. The CDR3 runs to 16 residues. CDR1 SNHLY and CDR2 FYNNEI come from the germline V gene. J lost 4 bases, V lost 0 bases, and 8 bases had no gene match. The CDR3 DNA sequence: TGTGCCAGCAGTGAAGCGAGGGGGGACAGCTTCTATGGCTACACCTTC. Translation gives CASSEARGDSFYGYTF. Based on the CDR3 plus reference TRBV2 and TRBJ1-2, the full variable domain is EPEVTQTPSHQVTQMGQEVILRCVPISNHLYFYWYRQILGQKVEFLVSFYNNEISEKSEIFDDQFSVERPDGSNFTLKIRSTKLEDSAMYFCASSEARGDSFYGYTFGSGTRLTVV.

The chain joins TRBV6-6 to TRBJ1-5; D is perhaps TRBD1 (6 bases). The germline gives CDR1 MNHNY, CDR2 SVGAGI (reference sequence). The CDR3 is made up of 16 amino acids. Between the trimmed V and J ends, which lost 0 bases and 6 bases, there was a span of 15 bases. The CDR3 loop reads CASSYSTGRGSQPQHF. The CDR3, as DNA: TGTGCCAGCAGTTACTCGACAGGCCGTGGCAGTCAGCCCCAGCATTTT.

This clone was observed a single time. The gene calls are TRBV10-2 and TRBJ1-6; 7 bases line up with TRBD1. This CDR3 is 15 amino acids long. V lost 7 bases and J lost 1; bases outside the gene matches: 4. Germline V gene sequence: CDR1 WSHSY, CDR2 SAAADI. CDR3 in amino acids: CASKQTGSYNSPLHF. CDR3 nucleotide sequence: TGCGCCAGCAAGCAGACAGGGTCCTATAATTCACCCCTCCACTTT.

This chain joins TRBV6-5 and TRBJ2-4; maybe TRBD1 (5 bases). CDR1 is MNHEY and CDR2 is SVGAGI in the germline V gene. The CDR3 sequence is 15 residues long. V was trimmed by 2 bases and J by 1 base, leaving 9 bases between them. The CDR3 is CASSYLPGAKNIQYF. CDR3 bases: TGTGCCAGCAGTTACCTTCCAGGGGCCAAAAACATTCAGTACTTC.

This clone appeared once. The J gene is TRBJ2-1, the V gene TRBV10-3; D is uncertain. Germline V gives CDR1 ENHRY, CDR2 SYGVKD. The ends were cut back, 3 bases at V and 2 bases at J, with 8 bases in the middle. The CDR3 runs to 14 residues. The chain's CDR3 is CAISDLPPYNEQFF. CDR3 in DNA: TGTGCCATCAGTGATCTACCCCCCTACAATGAGCAGTTCTTC.

Details on this clone: This sample includes further DNA sequences coding for the same CDR3. The CDR3, as DNA: TGCGCCAGCAGCCCGGGACAGGGTAATTCACCCCTCCACTTT. It specifies CASSPGQGNSPLHF. The chain couples TRBV5-1 to TRBJ1-6, with 9 bases fitting TRBD1. Germline-derived CDR1 and CDR2 are SGHRS and YFSETQ. J lost 6 bases, V lost 4 bases, and 2 bases had no gene match. The CDR3 length is 14 residues.

This clone was recorded only once. V gene TRBV12-3 or TRBV12-4 combines with J gene TRBJ2-5; D call uncertain. V was pared by 1 base and J by 1 base, with 4 bases between. The CDR3 length is 13 residues. The CDR3 loop is CASSLDLQETQYF. The CDR3 nucleotides are TGTGCCAGCAGTTTAGATCTCCAAGAGACCCAGTACTTC.

The rearrangement uses TRBV29-1 and TRBJ2-7; TRBD1 is a possible D gene (6 bases). The CDR3 length is 13 residues. Germline lookup yields CDR1 SQVTM and CDR2 ANQGSEA. Between the trimmed V and J ends, which lost 4 bases and 3 bases, there was a span of 13 bases. The DNA for the CDR3 is TGCAGCGTTGTGGACAGCTACCTCTACGAGCAGTACTTC. This translates into CSVVDSYLYEQYF.

V and J are TRBV7-2 and TRBJ1-2; TRBD1 might be the D (5 bases). This CDR3 region has 15 residues. V was shortened by 3 bases and J by 5 bases, with 16 bases between the two germline ends. Per the germline V gene, CDR1 is SGHTA and CDR2 is FQGNSA. The CDR3 DNA reads TGTGCCAGCAGCTTCAGGGAAAGTAGGTTATATGGCTACACCTTC. This sequence encodes CASSFRESRLYGYTF.

The gene calls are TRBV19 and TRBJ2-7; 9 positions match TRBD1. The germline V gene encodes CDR1 LNHDA and CDR2 SQIVND (reference sequence). The CDR3 covers 15 residues. V trimming: 9 bases; J trimming: 3 bases; junction bases outside the gene matches: 12. CDR3 nucleotide sequence: TGTGCCAGCGGTGTCACCGGGACAGGGTACTACGAGCAGTACTTC. It is translated as CASGVTGTGYYEQYF.

The genes are TRBV9 and TRBJ2-7, with TRBD1 as a possible D gene (6 bases). The germline V gene has CDR1 SGDLS and CDR2 YYNGEE. This CDR3 is built from 14 residues. V was cut by 3 bases and J by 3 bases, with 13 bases left in between. For the CDR3, the DNA is TGTGCCAGCAGCGCCGGACAGATAAGCTACGAGCAGTACTTC. This encodes CASSAGQISYEQYF. Complete variable domain (other parts from reference TRBV9 and TRBJ2-7): DSGVTQTPKHLITATGQRVTLRCSPRSGDLSVYWYQQSLDQGLQFLIQYYNGEERAKGNILERFSAQQFPDLHSELNLSSLELGDSALYFCASSAGQISYEQYFGPGTRLTVT.

The rearrangement links TRBV10-2 to TRBJ2-1; 12 bases line up with TRBD2. There are 16 residues in the CDR3. V lost 11 bases and J lost 4; bases outside the gene matches: 12. Germline V gene data show CDR1 as WSHSY and CDR2 as SAAADI. The CDR3 spells CAVQPSGRGVYNEQFF. Written as DNA, the CDR3 is TGCGCCGTTCAACCTAGCGGGAGGGGAGTATACAATGAGCAGTTCTTC.

V is TRBV6-1 and J is TRBJ2-6; 9 positions agree with TRBD1. Looked up from germline, CDR1 is MNHNS and CDR2 is SASEGT. The CDR3 sequence is 17 residues long. The V and J ends lost 6 bases and 0 bases, in that order; junction bases with no gene match: 6. The DNA for the CDR3 is TGTGCCAGCAGAGAACAGGGGGCCTACTCTGGGGCCAACGTCCTGACTTTC. It encodes CASREQGAYSGANVLTF.

The chain combines TRBV19 with TRBJ2-5; a possible D gene is TRBD1 (6 bases). The CDR3 is 13 residues long. Trimming took off 7 bases at V and 0 bases at J, with 9 bases between the two ends. The germline gives CDR1 LNHDA, CDR2 SQIVND (reference sequence). The CDR3 region is CASNSGDQETQYF. As DNA, the CDR3 is TGTGCCAGTAATTCAGGGGACCAAGAGACCCAGTACTTC.